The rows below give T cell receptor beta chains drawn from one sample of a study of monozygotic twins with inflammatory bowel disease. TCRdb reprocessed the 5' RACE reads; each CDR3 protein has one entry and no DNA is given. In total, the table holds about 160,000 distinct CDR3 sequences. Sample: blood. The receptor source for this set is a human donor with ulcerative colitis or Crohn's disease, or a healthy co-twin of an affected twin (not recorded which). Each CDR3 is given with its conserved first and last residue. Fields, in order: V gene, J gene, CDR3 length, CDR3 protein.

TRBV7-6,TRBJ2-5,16,CASSLRRGAPKETQYF
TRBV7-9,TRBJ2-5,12,CASSFDRETQYF
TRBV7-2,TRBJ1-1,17,CASSVPGRWGGETEAFF
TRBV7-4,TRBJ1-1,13,CASAKVRRTEAFF
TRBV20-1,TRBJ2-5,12,CSFGQQQETQYF
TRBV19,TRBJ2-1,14,CASGQGAGHNEQFF
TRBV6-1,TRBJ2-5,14,CASSRGGRGETQYF
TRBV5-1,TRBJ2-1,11,CASSLAAESFF
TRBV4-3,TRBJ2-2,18,CASSHDLKGQGLTGELFF
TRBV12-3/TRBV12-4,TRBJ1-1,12,CASSFSNTEAFF
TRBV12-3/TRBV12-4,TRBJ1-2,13,CASRQGGNYGYTF
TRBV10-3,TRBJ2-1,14,CAISGGASYNEQFF
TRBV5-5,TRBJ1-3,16,CASSLGQIGPGNTIYF
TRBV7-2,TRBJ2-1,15,CASSLTSGSMVEQFF
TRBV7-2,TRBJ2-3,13,CASRHQGTDTQYF
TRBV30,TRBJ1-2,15,CAWSDLYRGSYGYTF
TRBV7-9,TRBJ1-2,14,CASSSTALNYGYTF
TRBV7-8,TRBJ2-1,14,CASSLDGTGDEQFF
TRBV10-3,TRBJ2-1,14,CAIRTSVNGNEQFF
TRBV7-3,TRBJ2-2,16,CASSSTSGGSTGELFF
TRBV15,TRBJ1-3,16,CATSSQDRGPGNTIYF
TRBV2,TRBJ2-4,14,CASSEDRVKNIQYF
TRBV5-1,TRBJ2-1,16,CASSYSGRSSYNEQFF
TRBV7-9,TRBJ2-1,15,CASSLVASPNNEQFF
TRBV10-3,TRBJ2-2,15,CAISWTSGNTGELFF
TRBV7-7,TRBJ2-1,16,CASSYGGRGSYNEQFF
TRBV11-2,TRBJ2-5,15,CASSPTAGQQETQYF
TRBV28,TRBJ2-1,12,CASSDPGGKQFF
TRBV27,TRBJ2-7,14,CASSSPGTSDKQYF
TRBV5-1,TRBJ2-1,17,CASSLGASGSSYNEQFF
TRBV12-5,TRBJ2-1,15,CASRGGGLAYNEQFF
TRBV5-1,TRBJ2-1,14,CASSFTSGRNEQFF
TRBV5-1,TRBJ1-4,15,CASSLGAGSNEKLFF
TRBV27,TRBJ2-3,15,CASSLGLTLRDTQYF
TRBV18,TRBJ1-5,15,CASSPAGGWNQPQHF
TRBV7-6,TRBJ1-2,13,CASSGTGAGGYTF
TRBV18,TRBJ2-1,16,CASSPSRAGGPNEQFF
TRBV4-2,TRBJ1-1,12,CASSQGGGFAFF
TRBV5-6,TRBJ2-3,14,CASSFATSTDTQYF
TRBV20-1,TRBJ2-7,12,CSADRDIREQYF
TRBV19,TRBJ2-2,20,CASSSRPFFSSTTITGELFF
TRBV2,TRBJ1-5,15,CASSESGYHDQPQHF
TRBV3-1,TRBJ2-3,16,CASSQESGGNTDTQYF
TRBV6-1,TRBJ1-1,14,CASTLSRDSAEAFF
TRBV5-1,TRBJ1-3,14,CASSPATSGNTIYF
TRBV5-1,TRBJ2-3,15,CASSLEGAGTDTQYF
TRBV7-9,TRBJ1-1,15,CASAPGGRANTEAFF
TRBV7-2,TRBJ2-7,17,CASSFPIRGRGSVEQYF
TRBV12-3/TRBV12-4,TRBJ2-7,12,CASKMTSGEQYF
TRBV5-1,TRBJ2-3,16,CASSPPGQGITDTQYF
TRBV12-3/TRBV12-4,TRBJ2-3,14,CAGRLAGGTDTQYF
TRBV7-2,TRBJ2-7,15,CASSLAGGSAYEQYF
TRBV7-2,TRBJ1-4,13,CASSLAGRGKLFF
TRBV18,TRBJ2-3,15,CASSPLGGLADTQYF
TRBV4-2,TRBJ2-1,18,CASSQDSQTSGRGGEQFF
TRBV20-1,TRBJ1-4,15,CSARASGGRGEKLFF
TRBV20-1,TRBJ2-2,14,CSALREIGTGELFF
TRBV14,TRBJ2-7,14,CASSSRTGPFEQYF